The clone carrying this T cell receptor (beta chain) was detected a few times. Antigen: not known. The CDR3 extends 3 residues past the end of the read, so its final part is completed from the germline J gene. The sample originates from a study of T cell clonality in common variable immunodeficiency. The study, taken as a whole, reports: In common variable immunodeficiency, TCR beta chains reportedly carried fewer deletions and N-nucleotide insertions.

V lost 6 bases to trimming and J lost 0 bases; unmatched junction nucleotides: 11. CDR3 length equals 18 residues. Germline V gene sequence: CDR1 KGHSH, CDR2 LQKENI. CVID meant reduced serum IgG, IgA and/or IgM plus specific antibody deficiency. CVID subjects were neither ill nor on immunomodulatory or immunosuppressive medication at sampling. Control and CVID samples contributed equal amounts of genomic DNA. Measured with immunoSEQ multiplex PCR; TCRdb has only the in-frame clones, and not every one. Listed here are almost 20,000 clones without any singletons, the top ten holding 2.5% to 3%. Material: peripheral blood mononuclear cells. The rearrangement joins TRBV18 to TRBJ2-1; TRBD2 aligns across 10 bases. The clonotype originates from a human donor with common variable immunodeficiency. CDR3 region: CASSRFDSSGSSYNEQFF. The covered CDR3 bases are TGTGCCAGCTCCCGATTCGATTCTAGCGGGAGCTCCTACAATGAG.